This T cell receptor beta chain was documented in a study of T cells expressing NK-cell markers. Study at large: Sorted CD3+CD56+NKG2C+, CD3+CD56+NKG2C- and CD3+CD56-NKG2C+ T cells supplied TCR beta repertoires.

TCRdb reanalyzed the 5' RACE reads, giving one entry per CDR3 protein sequence and no DNA. The sample's table shows about 380,000 distinct CDR3 sequences. This sequence originates from a man between 18 and 69 years old in good health. Input material: blood T cells: a sorted CD56 or NKG2C T cell subset, CD4+ or CD8+ T cells, or bulk PBMC T cells (not recorded which).

Here the CDR3 reads CAWRRLMGPRAEAFF. The chain carries TRBV30 and TRBJ1-1. CDR1 is GTSNPN and CDR2 is SVGIG in the germline V gene (reference sequence). This CDR3 has 15 residues. Supplemented by reference TRBV30 and TRBJ1-1, the full variable domain reads SQTIHQWPATLVQPVGSPLSLECTVEGTSNPNLYWYRQAAGRGLQLLFYSVGIGQISSEVPQNLSASRPQDRQFILSSKKLLLSDSGFYLCAWRRLMGPRAEAFFGQGTRLTVV.